The clone carrying this TCR beta chain was observed many times. This record belongs to a study of T cells in Graves' hyperthyroidism and ophthalmopathy. About the research overall: At the time of initial diagnosis and before any treatment, peripheral blood was collected.

The CDR3 is 15 residues long. CDR1 SGHAT and CDR2 FQNNGV come from the germline V gene. Germline trimming cut 5 bases from V and 7 bases from J; bases unmatched to any gene: 11. The investigators amplified TCR beta CDR3 regions from RNA transcripts. HTBI primers drove first-round RT-PCR of the TCR CDR3. TCRdb re-called the multiplex PCR reads through MiXCR, storing one row per CDR3 protein. Of about 280,000 distinct CDR3 sequences listed, less than 30% are singletons. The PBMCs were taken from 10 ml of fresh peripheral blood. The sample was blood. The receptor was isolated from a middle-aged man with Graves' hyperthyroidism that later progressed to Graves' ophthalmopathy. The V call is TRBV11-2, the J call TRBJ2-5, with 9 positions matching TRBD2. CDR3 sequence reads: CASSPFVAGAGTQYF. The CDR3 nucleotides read TGTGCCAGCAGCCCATTCGTAGCGGGGGCCGGGACCCAGTACTTC.